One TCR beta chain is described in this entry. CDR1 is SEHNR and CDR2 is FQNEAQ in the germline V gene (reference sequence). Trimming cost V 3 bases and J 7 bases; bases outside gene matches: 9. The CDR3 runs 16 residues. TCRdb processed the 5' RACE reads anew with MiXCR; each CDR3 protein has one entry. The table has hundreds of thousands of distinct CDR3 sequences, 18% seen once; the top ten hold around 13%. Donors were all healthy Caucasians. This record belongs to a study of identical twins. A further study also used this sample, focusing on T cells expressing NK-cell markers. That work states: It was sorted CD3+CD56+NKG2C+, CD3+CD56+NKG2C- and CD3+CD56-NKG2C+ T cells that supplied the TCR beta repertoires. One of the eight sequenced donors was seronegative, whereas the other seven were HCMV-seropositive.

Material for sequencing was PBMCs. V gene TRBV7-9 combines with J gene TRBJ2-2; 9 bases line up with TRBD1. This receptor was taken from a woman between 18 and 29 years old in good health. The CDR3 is CASSLTGQGPGGELFF. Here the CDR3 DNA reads TGTGCCAGCAGCTTGACGGGACAGGGCCCGGGCGGGGAGCTGTTTTTT. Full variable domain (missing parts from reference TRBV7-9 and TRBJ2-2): DTGVSQNPRHKITKRGQNVTFRCDPISEHNRLYWYRQTLGQGPEFLTYFQNEAQLEKSRLLSDRFSAERPKGSFSTLEIQRTEQGDSAMYLCASSLTGQGPGGELFFGEGSRLTVL.